This TCR beta chain is drawn from a study of cytomegalovirus exposure and HLA in healthy donors. The germline V gene has CDR1 DFQATT and CDR2 SNEGSKA (reference sequence). V was trimmed by 5 bases and J by 8 bases, leaving 12 bases between them. This CDR3 region has 11 residues. Use of 60 Vbeta and 13 Jbeta primers characterized the PCR. Assay: immunoSEQ multiplex PCR; the TCRdb copy retains only in-frame clones and omits some. This sample has around 97,000 clones; approximately 73% occur once, and the top ten carry over 9%. This TCR derives from a woman aged 18 to 35 in good health and CMV-seropositive. The sequencing input was PBMCs. V gene TRBV20-1 combines with J gene TRBJ1-2, with D tentatively TRBD1 (5 bases). As DNA, the CDR3 is TGCAGTGCTCCGGGGGGGATCGGCTACACCTTC. Its protein product is CSAPGGIGYTF.